Below are 28 T cell receptor beta chains sequenced from a single sample in a study of cytomegalovirus exposure and HLA in healthy donors. Primers: 60 Vbeta forward and 13 Jbeta reverse. Profiling relied on immunoSEQ multiplex PCR, and the TCRdb table lists in-frame clones only, not all of them. Of about 140,000 clones listed, about 74% were seen once; the top ten hold 3% to 4%. The sequenced material came from PBMCs. The receptors shown here come from a male donor in good health and CMV-seronegative.

This clone was detected once. The chain is built from TRBV21-1 and TRBJ1-1. TRBV21-1 is a documented pseudogene. This CDR3 is built from 17 residues. The CDR3 DNA reads as TGTGCCAGCAGCCGAGTCTGGCCCGGGGGGGGGAACACTGAAGCTTTCTTT. As protein: CASSRVWPGGGNTEAFF.

The rearrangement uses TRBV7-6 and TRBJ1-4; D may be TRBD1 (5 bases). Germline CDR1 SGHVS, CDR2 FNYEAQ. The CDR3 is made up of 15 amino acids. V was shortened by 6 bases and J by 7 bases, with 18 bases between the two germline ends. CDR3 amino acids: CASRLTIDSVEKLFF. CDR3 bases: TGTGCCAGCAGGTTAACCATCGACAGTGTTGAAAAACTGTTTTTT.

The chain is built from TRBV11-2 and TRBJ1-2; D may be TRBD1 (5 bases). From germline, CDR1 is SGHAT and CDR2 FQNNGV. V was trimmed by 1 base and J by 4 bases, leaving 22 bases between them. The CDR3 is made up of 18 amino acids. CDR3 loop: CASSLVPLPDSRPYGYTF. The CDR3 nucleotides are TGTGCCAGCAGCTTAGTCCCCCTTCCAGACAGCAGACCCTATGGCTACACCTTC.

This clone has only a few counts. CDR3 sequence reads: CASSPGTGWTEAFF. CDR3 DNA sequence: TGTGCCAGCAGTCCCGGGACAGGGTGGACTGAAGCTTTCTTT. The chain combines TRBV7-9 with TRBJ1-1; TRBD1 matches at 9 bases. After removal of 6 bases from V and 5 bases from J, the junction contained 7 bases not matched to a gene. CDR1 and CDR2 from the germline V gene are SEHNR and FQNEAQ (reference sequence). CDR3 length: 14 amino acids.

This chain joins TRBV5-6 and TRBJ1-1; maybe TRBD1 (5 bases). CDR1 and CDR2 from the germline V gene are SGHDT and YYEEEE. The CDR3 covers 14 residues. V gave up 2 bases and J gave up 3 bases, with 11 bases separating them. CDR3 sequence (DNA): TGTGCCAGCAGCTTCGGGGCGGGGCACACTGAAGCTTTCTTT. It specifies CASSFGAGHTEAFF.

V is TRBV5-1 and J is TRBJ2-2, with 14 bases identical to TRBD2. The germline gives CDR1 SGHRS, CDR2 YFSETQ. The CDR3 sequence is 20 residues long. V was pared by 0 bases and J by 1 base, with 8 bases of the junction left unmatched. CDR3 coding DNA: TGCGCCAGCAGCTTGGAACTTTCTGGACTAGCGGGGGGGAACACCGGGGAGCTGTTTTTT. Its protein is CASSLELSGLAGGNTGELFF. The full variable domain, with the rest looked up from reference TRBV5-1 and TRBJ2-2, is KAGVTQTPRYLIKTRGQQVTLSCSPISGHRSVSWYQQTPGQGLQFLFEYFSETQRNKGNFPGRFSGRQFSNSRSEMNVSTLELGDSALYLCASSLELSGLAGGNTGELFFGEGSRLTVL.

As to this clone: At one of its ends the junction is not consistent with the germline gene, which may arise from a read error. In the same sample, other DNA sequences code for this CDR3. V usage is TRBV7-9 and J usage is TRBJ2-1; a weak D match, TRBD1 (6 bases). The CDR3 consists of 16 residues. Germline V gene lookup returns CDR1 SEHNR and CDR2 FQNEAQ (reference sequence). The CDR3 nucleotides read TGTGCCAGCAGCTTAGGAGGCAGGGGCTCCTACAATGAACAGTTCTTC. Its protein is CASSLGGRGSYNEQFF.

This chain uses TRBV2 with TRBJ1-2, with a possible D match to TRBD1 (5 bases). The germline V gene has CDR1 SNHLY and CDR2 FYNNEI. CDR3 length equals 15 residues. With 7 bases removed from V and 5 bases from J, the gap between germline ends came to 20 bases. CDR3 sequence (DNA): TGTGCCAGCATGGCTTTACTCCGGGGGAATTATGGCTACACCTTC. This sequence encodes CASMALLRGNYGYTF.

The V gene is TRBV4-1, the J gene TRBJ2-5, with D possibly matching TRBD2 (6 bases). Trimming left V 0 bases short and J 5 bases short, with 19 bases between. CDR1 and CDR2 from the germline V gene are MGHRA and YSYEKL. The CDR3 runs to 17 residues. CDR3 region: CASSQESWDSSAETQYF. The CDR3 coding sequence is TGCGCCAGCAGCCAAGAAAGTTGGGACTCCTCGGCGGAGACCCAGTACTTC.

The chain uses TRBV7-9 and TRBJ1-2; D unclear. CDR1 and CDR2 (germline): SEHNR, FQNEAQ (reference sequence). The germline V and J ends were trimmed by 0 bases and 8 bases, with 13 bases remaining between them. The length of the CDR3 is 14 residues. CDR3 loop: CASSLARVREGYTF. In nucleotides, the CDR3 is TGTGCCAGCAGCTTAGCGAGAGTACGGGAAGGCTACACCTTC.

The table lists this clone with a few counts. The chain has TRBV7-9 and TRBJ2-2, with a possible D match to TRBD2 (6 bases). Germline-derived CDR1 and CDR2 are SEHNR and FQNEAQ (reference sequence). CDR3 length: 15 amino acids. Trimming cost V 5 bases and J 0 bases, with 10 bases left between them. CDR3 sequence reads: CASSPRGSNTGELFF. DNA for the CDR3: TGTGCCAGCAGCCCACGGGGGTCGAACACCGGGGAGCTGTTTTTT.

In its sample, this clone was seen a few times. The chain combines TRBV6-5 with TRBJ2-7, with 8 bases that match TRBD2. Germline V gives CDR1 MNHEY, CDR2 SVGAGI. The CDR3 contains 16 residues. J lost 2 bases, V lost 0 bases, and 6 bases had no gene match. The CDR3 reads CASSYSVPGGTYEQYF. DNA for the CDR3: TGTGCCAGCAGTTACTCAGTCCCGGGAGGGACCTACGAGCAGTACTTC.

V is TRBV9 and J is TRBJ2-7; 10 positions agree with TRBD1. This CDR3 is built from 15 residues. CDR1 and CDR2 from the germline V gene are SGDLS and YYNGEE. The J segment lost 5 bases and the V segment lost 3 bases, leaving 8 bases of the junction unmatched. Written as DNA, the CDR3 is TGTGCCAGCAGCGCCGGGGACAGGGGTCTAAACGAGCAGTACTTC. It translates to CASSAGDRGLNEQYF.

The rearrangement uses TRBV5-8 and TRBJ1-5, with a possible D match to TRBD1 (6 bases). V lost 4 bases and J 4 bases, leaving 12 bases between the germline ends. In germline, CDR1 is SGHTS, CDR2 YDEGEE. The CDR3 runs 14 residues. CDR3 nucleotide sequence: TGTGCCAGCAGCATAGGACAGATTAATCAGCCCCAGCATTTT. Residues: CASSIGQINQPQHF. Full variable domain (missing parts from reference TRBV5-8 and TRBJ1-5): EAGVTQSPTHLIKTRGQQATLRCSPISGHTSVYWYQQALGLGLQFLLWYDEGEERNRGNFPPRFSGRQFPNYSSELNVNALELEDSALYLCASSIGQINQPQHFGDGTRLSIL.

The count of this clone is one. The chain couples TRBV6-5 to TRBJ1-3, with 8 bases matching TRBD1. Looked up from germline, CDR1 is MNHEY and CDR2 is SVGAGI. Unmatched junction bases numbered 3, after V lost 8 bases and J lost 0 bases. This CDR3 is 14 amino acids long. The CDR3 protein is CASFGQGSGNTIYF. CDR3 DNA sequence: TGTGCCAGCTTCGGACAGGGCTCTGGAAACACCATATATTTT.

The V call is TRBV7-2, the J call TRBJ2-5; D is unresolved. Germline CDR1 is SGHTA and CDR2 is FQGNSA. V lost 1 base and J 11 bases, leaving 14 bases between the germline ends. The length of the CDR3 is 13 residues. CDR3 residues: CASSLEASTTQYF. The CDR3 region has the DNA TGTGCCAGCAGCTTAGAGGCCTCTACTACTCAGTACTTC.

This sequence joins TRBV7-9 and TRBJ1-3, with TRBD1 matching over 7 bases. This CDR3 is 17 amino acids long. CDR1 and CDR2 from the germline V gene are SEHNR and FQNEAQ (reference sequence). V lost 2 bases and J lost 0; bases outside the gene matches: 7. The chain's CDR3 is CASSLYQGVISGNTIYF. CDR3 coding DNA: TGTGCCAGCAGCTTATATCAGGGGGTGATCTCTGGAAACACCATATATTTT.

The V gene is TRBV7-2, the J gene TRBJ1-1; TRBD1 matches at 9 bases. Trimming removed 5 bases from V and 4 bases from J; junction bases left unmatched: 5. The germline V gene has CDR1 SGHTA and CDR2 FQGNSA. The CDR3 contains 14 residues. Written as DNA, the CDR3 is TGTGCCAGCAGCCCTAAACAGGGGGCCACTGAAGCTTTCTTT. Translating gives CASSPKQGATEAFF.

The rearrangement joins TRBV6-1 to TRBJ1-1, with D maybe TRBD1 (5 bases). Germline CDR1 is MNHNS and CDR2 is SASEGT. Between the trimmed V and J ends, which lost 1 base and 7 bases, there was a span of 7 bases. This CDR3 region has 12 residues. The CDR3 sequence is CASSEEDIEAFF. The CDR3 DNA reads as TGTGCCAGCAGTGAAGAGGACATTGAAGCTTTCTTT.

The rearrangement uses TRBV9 and TRBJ2-5; TRBD2 is a possible D gene (6 bases). The assigned J gene may be wrong: the sequence end matches TRBJ2-7 better. The CDR3 is 14 amino acids. CDR1 is SGDLS, CDR2 YYNGEE, per germline. CDR3 DNA: TGTGCCAGCAGCGCGGGGGACGGAGCCTACGAGCAGTACTTC. Translating it yields CASSAGDGAYEQYF.

This clone was seen a handful of times. This chain connects TRBV19 to TRBJ2-1, with TRBD2 matching 9 bases. The CDR3 consists of 14 residues. J lost 9 bases, V lost 3 bases, and 6 bases had no gene match. Germline loops: CDR1 LNHDA, CDR2 SQIVND (reference sequence). In DNA, the CDR3 is TGTGCCAGTAGTATTGGCGGGACTAGCCTTGAGCAGTTCTTC. Translating it yields CASSIGGTSLEQFF.

V and J are TRBV7-2 and TRBJ2-3, with 15 bases matching TRBD2. Germline V gene data show CDR1 as SGHTA and CDR2 as FQGNSA. V lost 1 base, J lost 10 bases, and 3 bases stayed unmatched. The CDR3 is 15 residues long. This CDR3 is CASSLDGLAGGPQYF. In DNA form, the CDR3 reads TGTGCCAGCAGCTTAGATGGACTAGCGGGGGGGCCGCAGTATTTT.

The V and J genes are TRBV6-5 and TRBJ2-7; 8 bases are a match to TRBD1. J gave up 1 base and V 6 bases, and 8 bases lay outside the gene matches. Looked up from germline, CDR1 is MNHEY and CDR2 is SVGAGI. The CDR3 totals 15 residues. The CDR3 reads CASRRGQGQSYEQYF. DNA of the CDR3: TGTGCCAGCAGACGAGGACAGGGTCAGTCCTACGAGCAGTACTTC.

The CDR3 region has the DNA TGCGCCAGCAGCTTGGGCGAGGAGACCCAGTACTTC. Its protein product is CASSLGEETQYF. This chain links TRBV5-1 with TRBJ2-5; no reliable D call. V was pared by 0 bases and J by 5 bases, with 5 bases between. The germline CDR1 and CDR2 sequences are SGHRS and YFSETQ. The CDR3 contains 12 residues.

This chain connects TRBV18 to TRBJ2-7; 12 bases agree with TRBD1. CDR1 and CDR2 (germline): KGHSH, LQKENI. This CDR3 has 15 residues. V was clipped by 3 bases and J by 5 bases; unmatched bases: 5. CDR3 region: CASSPGQGAVNEQYF. The DNA of the CDR3 is TGTGCCAGCTCACCGGGACAGGGGGCTGTAAACGAGCAGTACTTC.

The rearrangement uses TRBV7-2 and TRBJ2-7; 7 bases align to TRBD1. V shed 0 bases and J 5 bases; nucleotides not matched to a gene: 10. This CDR3 spans 16 amino acids. Per the germline V gene, CDR1 is SGHTA and CDR2 is FQGNSA. The CDR3, as DNA: TGTGCCAGCAGCTTAGCGGGACAGAAATCGGGCAACGAGCAGTACTTC. Translation gives CASSLAGQKSGNEQYF.

This clone was picked up one time. This rearrangement joins TRBV29-1 to TRBJ1-2, with D hard to call. This CDR3 is built from 12 residues. With 8 bases removed from V and 2 bases from J, the gap between germline ends came to 12 bases. Germline V CDR1 and CDR2: SQVTM, ANQGSEA. Here the CDR3 DNA reads TGCAGCTTACTCACGGAGAACTATGGCTACACCTTC. Its protein is CSLLTENYGYTF.

The rearrangement joins TRBV21-1 to TRBJ2-7; TRBD1, the D gene given by the table, was not confirmed from the DNA. TRBV21-1 is noted as a pseudogene. The CDR3 extends over 13 amino acids. This CDR3 is CASSMTGDGEQYF. The DNA for the CDR3 is TGTGCCAGCAGCATGACAGGGGATGGCGAGCAGTACTTC.